Sequencing of this TCR beta chain was carried out in a study of a mutant IDH1 vaccine in newly diagnosed glioma. General study results and limits: Among top peripheral T cell clonotypes, changes seemed unrelated to pseudoprogression. Overall, more than 80% of patients had vaccine-induced immune responses.

The CDR3 is 16 amino acids. CDR1 and CDR2 from the germline V gene are MNHEY and SMNVEV (reference sequence). Between the trimmed V and J ends, which lost 5 bases and 6 bases, there was a span of 20 bases. In the case of this clone: Antigen specificity is unknown.

The data were produced by immunoSEQ multiplex PCR, yet TCRdb's version contains in-frame clones alone and is incomplete. The profile shows around 24,000 clones, roughly 85% of them singletons. Time point given: week 11, during vaccination. Mutant IDH1 20-mer peptide, at 300 ug, made up each vaccine dose, with topical imiquimod. The chain combines TRBV27 with TRBJ2-1; possibly TRBD2 for D (5 bases). This clonotype originated in a man between 35 and 55 years old with glioma. The sequencing here drew on PBMCs, taken from a glioma patient whose treatment included an IDH1 peptide vaccine. CDR3 DNA: TGTGCCAGCAGTAGGGCTAGCCCCCTCAAGGCCAATGAGCAGTTCTTC. Amino acid sequence: CASSRASPLKANEQFF.